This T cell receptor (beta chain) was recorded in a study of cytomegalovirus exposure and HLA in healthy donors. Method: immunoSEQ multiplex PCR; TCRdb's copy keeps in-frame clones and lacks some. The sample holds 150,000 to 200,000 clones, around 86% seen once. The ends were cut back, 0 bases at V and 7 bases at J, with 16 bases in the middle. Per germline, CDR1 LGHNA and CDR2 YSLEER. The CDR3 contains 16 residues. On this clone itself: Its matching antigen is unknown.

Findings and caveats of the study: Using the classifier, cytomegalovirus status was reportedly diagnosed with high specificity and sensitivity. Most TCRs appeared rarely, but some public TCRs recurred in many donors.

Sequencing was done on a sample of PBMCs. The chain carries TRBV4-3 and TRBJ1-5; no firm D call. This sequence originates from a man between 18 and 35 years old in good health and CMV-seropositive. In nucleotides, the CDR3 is TGCGCCAGCAGCCAAGATTCGGGTGGTCCTGTCCAGCCCCAGCATTTT. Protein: CASSQDSGGPVQPQHF.